Below, 11 T cell receptor beta chains from the same sample are listed, as sequenced in a study of control samples from healthy donors and cancer patients. Here immunoSEQ multiplex PCR was the method, and the copy in TCRdb shows in-frame clones only, minus some. The profile shows roughly 27,000 clones, approximately 91% of them singletons. The sequenced sample consisted of PBMCs. The receptors were gathered from a man aged 45-65 years with lung cancer.

CDR3 nucleotide sequence: TGTGCCAGCAGTTTACGCCGAGGGGACACTGAAGCTTTCTTT. As protein: CASSLRRGDTEAFF. The J gene is TRBJ1-1, the V gene TRBV27; TRBD1 might be the D (5 bases). V was clipped by 2 bases and J by 3 bases, with 10 bases between them. Per the germline V gene, CDR1 is MNHEY and CDR2 is SMNVEV (reference sequence). The CDR3 has 14 amino acids.

This chain links TRBV19 with TRBJ2-1, with a possible D match to TRBD1 (5 bases). CDR1 LNHDA and CDR2 SQIVND come from the germline V gene (reference sequence). The V gene lost 6 bases and the J gene lost 0 bases, with 15 bases spanning the gap. This CDR3 is 16 amino acids long. CDR3 loop: CASRPFTGSSYNEQFF. CDR3 sequence (DNA): TGTGCCAGTAGGCCCTTTACAGGCAGCTCCTACAATGAGCAGTTCTTC.

This clone has a handful of counts. The gene calls are TRBV2 and TRBJ2-7; 10 bases map to TRBD2. CDR3 length equals 15 residues. CDR1 is SNHLY and CDR2 is FYNNEI in the germline V gene. J was trimmed by 3 bases and V by 2 bases; bases with no gene match: 4. CDR3 nucleotides: TGTGCCAGCAGTGAACTAGCGGGGGTGATCTACGAGCAGTACTTC. This translates into CASSELAGVIYEQYF.

This rearrangement joins TRBV3-1 (or the pseudogene TRBV3-2) to TRBJ1-3; tentatively, D is TRBD1 (6 bases). V was cut by 0 bases and J by 1 base, with 10 bases left in between. This CDR3 has 16 residues. Germline CDR1 LGHDT, CDR2 YNNKEL (reference sequence). The CDR3 sequence: CASSQEGRGSGNTIYF. CDR3 DNA sequence: TGTGCCAGCAGCCAAGAGGGCAGGGGATCTGGAAACACCATATATTTT.

The chain couples TRBV7-8 to TRBJ1-1; D perhaps matches TRBD1 (5 bases). This CDR3 is 12 amino acids long. V lost 7 bases to trimming and J lost 10 bases, with 16 bases between them. The germline CDR1 and CDR2 sequences are SGHVS and FQNEAQ. CDR3 coding DNA: TGTGCCAGCAAGAGTTTCGCAGGGAGAGCTTTCTTT. Its translation: CASKSFAGRAFF.

V gene TRBV5-4 combines with J gene TRBJ2-5, with TRBD2 identical over 10 bases. Germline V gene sequence: CDR1 SGHNT, CDR2 YYREEE (reference sequence). V gave up 5 bases and J gave up 3 bases; unmatched junction bases: 7. CDR3 size: 15 residues. Here the CDR3 reads CASRPGTSAEETQYF. DNA for the CDR3: TGTGCCAGCAGGCCCGGGACTAGCGCAGAAGAGACCCAGTACTTC.

The rearrangement uses TRBV7-9 and TRBJ2-5, with 7 positions matching TRBD1. This CDR3 comprises 17 residues. CDR1 is SEHNR and CDR2 is FQNEAQ in the germline V gene (reference sequence). V gave up 5 bases and J gave up 3 bases; unmatched junction bases: 15. The CDR3 DNA is TGTGCCAGCAGCGTCACGATTAAGGACAGGAAGAAAGAGACCCAGTACTTC. Translation gives CASSVTIKDRKKETQYF.

V is TRBV7-8 and J is TRBJ1-2; 7 bases map to TRBD1. The CDR3 is 14 amino acids. V lost 2 bases, J lost 2 bases, and 2 bases stayed unmatched. CDR1 and CDR2 (germline): SGHVS, FQNEAQ. This chain's CDR3 is CASSLPGGNYGYTF. As DNA, the CDR3 is TGTGCCAGCAGCTTACCAGGGGGGAACTATGGCTACACCTTC.

The genes are TRBV10-3 and TRBJ2-1, with 9 bases identical to TRBD1. After removal of 0 bases from V and 9 bases from J, the junction contained 6 bases not matched to a gene. Germline V CDR1 and CDR2: ENHRY, SYGVKD. The CDR3 runs 15 residues. The CDR3 protein is CAISESRTGDIEQFF. The DNA of the CDR3 is TGTGCCATCAGTGAGTCAAGGACAGGGGATATTGAGCAGTTCTTC.

This clone was detected only a few times. This sequence joins TRBV6-5 and TRBJ1-1, with unresolved D. This CDR3 is 12 amino acids long. V gave up 6 bases and J gave up 2 bases, with 7 bases separating them. Germline V lookup: CDR1 MNHEY, CDR2 SVGAGI. In DNA, the CDR3 is TGTGCCAGCAGAGGCGGAAACACTGAAGCTTTCTTT. Translating it yields CASRGGNTEAFF.

The chain is built from TRBV29-1 and TRBJ2-7, with 9 bases matching TRBD1. The CDR3 consists of 13 residues. J was trimmed by 6 bases and V by 4 bases; bases with no gene match: 7. Germline V gene sequence: CDR1 SQVTM, CDR2 ANQGSEA. The CDR3 region is CSVGGQGVLEQYF. The CDR3 coding sequence is TGCAGCGTTGGGGGACAGGGTGTTCTCGAGCAGTACTTC.